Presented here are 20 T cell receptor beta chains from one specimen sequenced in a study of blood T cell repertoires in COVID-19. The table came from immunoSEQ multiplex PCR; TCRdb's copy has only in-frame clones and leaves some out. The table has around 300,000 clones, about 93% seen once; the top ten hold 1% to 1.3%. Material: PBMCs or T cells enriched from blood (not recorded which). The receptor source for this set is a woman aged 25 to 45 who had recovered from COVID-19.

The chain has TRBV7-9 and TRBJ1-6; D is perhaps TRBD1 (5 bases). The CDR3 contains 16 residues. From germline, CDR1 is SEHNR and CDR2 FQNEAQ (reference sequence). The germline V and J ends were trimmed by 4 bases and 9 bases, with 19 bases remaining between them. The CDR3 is CASSSSSGASGSPLHF. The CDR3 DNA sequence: TGTGCCAGCAGCTCATCCTCTGGGGCTTCGGGTTCACCCCTCCACTTT.

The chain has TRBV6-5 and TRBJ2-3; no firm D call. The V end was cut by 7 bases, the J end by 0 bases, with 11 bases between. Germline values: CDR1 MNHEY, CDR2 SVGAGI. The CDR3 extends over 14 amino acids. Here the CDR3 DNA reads TGTGCCAGCAAGTTATCTAGTAGCACAGATACGCAGTATTTT. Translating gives CASKLSSSTDTQYF.

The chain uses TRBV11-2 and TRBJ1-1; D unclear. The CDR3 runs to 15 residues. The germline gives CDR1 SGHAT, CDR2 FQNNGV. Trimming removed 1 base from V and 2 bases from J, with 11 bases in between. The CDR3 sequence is CASSLGPVRNTEAFF. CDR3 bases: TGTGCCAGCAGCTTAGGTCCGGTAAGAAACACTGAAGCTTTCTTT.

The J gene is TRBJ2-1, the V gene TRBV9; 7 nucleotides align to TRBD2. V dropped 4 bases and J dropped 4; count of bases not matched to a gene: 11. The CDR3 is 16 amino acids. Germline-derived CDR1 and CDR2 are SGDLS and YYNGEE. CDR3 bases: TGTGCCAGCAGCCCGGCCCTCGCGGGGGAATACAATGAGCAGTTCTTC. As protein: CASSPALAGEYNEQFF. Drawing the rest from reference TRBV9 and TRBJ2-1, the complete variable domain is DSGVTQTPKHLITATGQRVTLRCSPRSGDLSVYWYQQSLDQGLQFLIQYYNGEERAKGNILERFSAQQFPDLHSELNLSSLELGDSALYFCASSPALAGEYNEQFFGPGTRLTVL.

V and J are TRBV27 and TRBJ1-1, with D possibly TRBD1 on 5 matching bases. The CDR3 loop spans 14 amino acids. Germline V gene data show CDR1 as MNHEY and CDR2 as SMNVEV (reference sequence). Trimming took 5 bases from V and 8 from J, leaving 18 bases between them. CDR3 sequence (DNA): TGTGCCAGCAGTCTTTTTCGACAGCTAGGGGAAGCTTTCTTT. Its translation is CASSLFRQLGEAFF.

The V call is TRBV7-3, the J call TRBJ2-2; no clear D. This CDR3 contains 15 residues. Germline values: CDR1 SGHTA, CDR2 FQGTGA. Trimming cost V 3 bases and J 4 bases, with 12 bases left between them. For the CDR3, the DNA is TGTGCCAGCAGCTTTGGGCTATCTGGCACCGGGGAGCTGTTTTTT. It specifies CASSFGLSGTGELFF.

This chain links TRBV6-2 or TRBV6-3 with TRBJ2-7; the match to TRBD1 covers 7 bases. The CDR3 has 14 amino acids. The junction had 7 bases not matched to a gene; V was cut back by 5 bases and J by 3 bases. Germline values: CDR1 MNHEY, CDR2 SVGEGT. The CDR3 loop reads CASSVPGQFYEQYF. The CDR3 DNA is TGTGCCAGCAGTGTCCCGGGACAGTTCTACGAGCAGTACTTC.

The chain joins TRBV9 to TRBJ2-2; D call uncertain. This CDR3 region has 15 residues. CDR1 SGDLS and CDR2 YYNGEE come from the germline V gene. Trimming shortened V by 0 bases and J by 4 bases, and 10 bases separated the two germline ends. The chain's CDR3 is CASSVDTATTGELFF. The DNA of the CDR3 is TGTGCCAGCAGCGTAGACACAGCTACCACCGGGGAGCTGTTTTTT.

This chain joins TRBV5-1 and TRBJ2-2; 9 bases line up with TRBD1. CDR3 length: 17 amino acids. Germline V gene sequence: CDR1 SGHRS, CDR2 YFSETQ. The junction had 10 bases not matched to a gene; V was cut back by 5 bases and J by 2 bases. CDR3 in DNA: TGCGCCAGCAGGGAACCGGGACAGGGTCCCAACACCGGGGAGCTGTTTTTT. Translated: CASREPGQGPNTGELFF.

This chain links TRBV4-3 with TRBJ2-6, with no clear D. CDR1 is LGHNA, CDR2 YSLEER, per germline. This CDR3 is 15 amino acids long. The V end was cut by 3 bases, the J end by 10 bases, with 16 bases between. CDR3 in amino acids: CASSQGRFQANVLTF. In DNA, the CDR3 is TGCGCCAGCAGCCAGGGCCGATTCCAGGCGAACGTCCTGACTTTC.

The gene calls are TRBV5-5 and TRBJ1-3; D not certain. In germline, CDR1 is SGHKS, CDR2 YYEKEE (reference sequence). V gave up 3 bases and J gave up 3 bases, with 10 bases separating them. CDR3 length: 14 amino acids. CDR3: CASSWTEGGNTIYF. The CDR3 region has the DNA TGTGCCAGCAGCTGGACTGAAGGTGGAAACACCATATATTTT.

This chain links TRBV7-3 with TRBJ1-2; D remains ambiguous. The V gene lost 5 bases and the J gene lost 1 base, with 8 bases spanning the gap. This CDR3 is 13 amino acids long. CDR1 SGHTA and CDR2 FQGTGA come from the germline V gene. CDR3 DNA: TGTGCCAGCAGCCCCCGGTTTAACTATGGCTACACCTTC. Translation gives CASSPRFNYGYTF.

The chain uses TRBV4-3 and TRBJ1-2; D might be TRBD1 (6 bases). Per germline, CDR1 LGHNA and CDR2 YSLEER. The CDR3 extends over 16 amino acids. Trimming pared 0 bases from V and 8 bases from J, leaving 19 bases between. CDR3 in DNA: TGCGCCAGCAGCCAAGAAACAGGGTCCGCCGTTCGGGGCTACACCTTC. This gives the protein CASSQETGSAVRGYTF.

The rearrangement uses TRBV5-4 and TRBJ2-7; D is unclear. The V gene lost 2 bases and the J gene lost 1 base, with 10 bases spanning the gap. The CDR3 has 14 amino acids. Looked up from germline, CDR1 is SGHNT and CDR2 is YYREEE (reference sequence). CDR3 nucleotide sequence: TGTGCCAGCAGCTTAGCGCCCCATTCCTACGAGCAGTACTTC. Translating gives CASSLAPHSYEQYF.

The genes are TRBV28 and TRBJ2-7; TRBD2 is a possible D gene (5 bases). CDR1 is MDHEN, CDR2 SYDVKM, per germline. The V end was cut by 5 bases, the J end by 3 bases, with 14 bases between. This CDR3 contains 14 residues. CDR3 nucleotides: TGTGCCAGCAGTCACAGCGGAACTCTCTACGAGCAGTACTTC. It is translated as CASSHSGTLYEQYF.

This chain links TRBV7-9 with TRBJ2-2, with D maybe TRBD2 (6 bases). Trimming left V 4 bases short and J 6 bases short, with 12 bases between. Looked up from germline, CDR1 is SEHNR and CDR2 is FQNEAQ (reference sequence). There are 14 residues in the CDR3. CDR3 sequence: CASSSVGGPGELFF. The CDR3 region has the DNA TGTGCCAGCAGCTCCGTAGGAGGGCCCGGGGAGCTGTTTTTT.

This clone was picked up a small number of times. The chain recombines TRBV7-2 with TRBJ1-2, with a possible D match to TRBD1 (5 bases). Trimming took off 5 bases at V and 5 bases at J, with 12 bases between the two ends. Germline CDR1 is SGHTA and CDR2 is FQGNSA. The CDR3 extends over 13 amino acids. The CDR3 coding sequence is TGTGCCAGCAGCCAGACAGAAACTTATGGCTACACCTTC. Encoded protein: CASSQTETYGYTF.

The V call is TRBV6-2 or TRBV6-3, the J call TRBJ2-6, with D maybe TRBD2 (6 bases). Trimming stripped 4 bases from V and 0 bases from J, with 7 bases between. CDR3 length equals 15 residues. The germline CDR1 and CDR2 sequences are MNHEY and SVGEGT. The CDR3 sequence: CASSWGDSGANVLTF. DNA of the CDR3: TGTGCCAGCAGTTGGGGGGACTCTGGGGCCAACGTCCTGACTTTC.

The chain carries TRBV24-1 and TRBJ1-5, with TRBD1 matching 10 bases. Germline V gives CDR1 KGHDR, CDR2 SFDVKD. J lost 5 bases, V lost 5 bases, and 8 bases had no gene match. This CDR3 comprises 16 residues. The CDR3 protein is CATSAGGQGFYQPQHF. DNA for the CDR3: TGTGCCACCAGTGCCGGGGGACAGGGGTTCTATCAGCCCCAGCATTTT.

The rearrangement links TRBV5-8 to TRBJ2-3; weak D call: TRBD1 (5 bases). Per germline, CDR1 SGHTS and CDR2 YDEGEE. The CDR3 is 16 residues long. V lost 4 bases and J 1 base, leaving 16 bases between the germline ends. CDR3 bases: TGTGCCAGCAGCCAAACTAAAGGGGCAGGCACAGATACGCAGTATTTT. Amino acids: CASSQTKGAGTDTQYF.